This is a list of T cell receptor beta chains from one sample in a study of OX40 agonist ivuxolimab in advanced cancers. Only in-frame clones appear in the TCRdb table, and some are missing; sequencing was by immunoSEQ multiplex PCR. The table records roughly 70,000 clones, 85% of them present only once. The sample consisted of CD4+ or CD8+ T cells sorted from blood, taken in a trial of the OX40 agonist ivuxolimab. These receptors were collected from an adult with an advanced solid tumor such as melanoma, head and neck, liver or kidney cancer. CDR3s include the opening cysteine and the closing phenylalanine or tryptophan. Fields, in order: V gene, D gene, clone size, J gene, CDR3 protein, CDR3 DNA. The D gene is left open where the match is weak. Size is omitted from some rows. Given values are once, few, many or a class for expanded clones.

TRBV2	-	-	TRBJ1-5	CASSLRQDLQPQHF	TGTGCCAGCAGTCTTAGACAGGACCTACAGCCCCAGCATTTT
TRBV2	-	-	TRBJ2-5	CASSVTTGLLPQETQYF	TGTGCCAGCAGTGTTACCACTGGTCTTTTGCCTCAAGAGACCCAGTACTTC
TRBV7-7	TRBD2	-	TRBJ2-1	CASSLELAASYNEQFF	TGTGCCAGCAGCTTAGAACTAGCGGCCTCCTACAATGAGCAGTTCTTC
TRBV5-1	-	once	TRBJ2-7	CASSGTTYEQYF	TGCGCCAGCAGTGGCACCACCTACGAGCAGTACTTC
TRBV5-6	-	-	TRBJ1-3	CASSFTVDSSGNTIYF	TGTGCCAGCAGCTTTACCGTCGACAGCAGTGGAAACACCATATATTTT
TRBV29-1	TRBD2	-	TRBJ2-1	CSGGGRVDNEQFF	TGCAGCGGCGGGGGGAGAGTGGACAATGAGCAGTTCTTC
TRBV10-1	-	-	TRBJ1-1	CASSGNRKNTEAFF	TGCGCCAGCAGTGGTAACCGAAAGAACACTGAAGCTTTCTTT
TRBV19	TRBD2	-	TRBJ2-3	CASSAGGAGTDTQYF	TGTGCCAGTAGCGCCGGGGGGGCCGGCACAGATACGCAGTATTTT
TRBV7-3	TRBD1	-	TRBJ2-3	CASSHRGQGSTDTQYF	TGTGCCAGCAGCCATAGAGGACAGGGGTCCACAGATACGCAGTATTTT
TRBV10-1	TRBD1	-	TRBJ1-6	CARCRRGRLRSPLHF	TGCGCCAGGTGTAGGAGGGGGCGCTTAAGGTCACCCCTCCACTTT
TRBV10-3	TRBD1	-	TRBJ2-3	CAISDVPGQGDTQYF	TGTGCCATCAGTGACGTCCCGGGACAGGGAGATACGCAGTATTTT
TRBV7-3	-	-	TRBJ2-2	CASSLRPFFTGELFF	TGTGCCAGCAGCTTAAGACCGTTCTTCACCGGGGAGCTGTTTTTT
TRBV19	-	-	TRBJ1-3	CASTTDRTGNTIYF	TGTGCCAGTACAACGGACCGAACTGGAAACACCATATATTTT
TRBV6-1	-	-	TRBJ2-7	CASSDWGSRSYEQYF	TGTGCCAGCAGTGATTGGGGATCGCGCTCCTACGAGCAGTACTTC
TRBV18	TRBD1	-	TRBJ1-6	CASSFTGGMDSPLHF	TGTGCCAGCTCATTCACAGGGGGCATGGATTCACCCCTCCACTTT
TRBV6-1	TRBD2	-	TRBJ2-7	CASSEVGLAGEQYF	TGTGCCAGCAGTGAAGTGGGACTAGCGGGCGAGCAGTACTTC
TRBV2	-	-	TRBJ1-5	CASSDMRVGASPQHF	TGTGCCAGCAGTGATATGAGGGTTGGTGCCTCGCCCCAGCATTTT
TRBV5-1	-	-	TRBJ1-5	CASSLAPATSSNQPQHF	TGCGCCAGCAGCTTGGCCCCGGCAACTAGTAGCAATCAGCCCCAGCATTTT
TRBV2	TRBD2	once	TRBJ2-3	CASSEYKLAGDTDTQYF	TGTGCCAGCAGTGAATATAAACTAGCGGGAGATACAGATACGCAGTATTTT
TRBV10-1	TRBD1	-	TRBJ2-2	CASSYTSGGRTGELFF	TGCGCCAGCAGTTATACTTCAGGGGGTCGCACCGGGGAGCTGTTTTTT
TRBV7-2	-	-	TRBJ2-7	CASSSQGYEQYF	TGTGCCAGCAGCTCCCAGGGTTACGAGCAGTACTTC
TRBV11-3	TRBD1	-	TRBJ2-5	CASGSGQGARETQYF	TGTGCCAGCGGATCGGGACAGGGGGCTAGGGAGACCCAGTACTTC
TRBV4-2	-	-	TRBJ1-1	CASSQGREGNGVGTEAFF	TGTGCCAGCAGCCAAGGAAGGGAGGGTAATGGGGTTGGAACTGAAGCTTTCTTT
TRBV23-1	-	-	TRBJ2-7	CASSQGLGDLYEQYF	TGCGCCAGCAGTCAAGGTCTAGGAGATCTCTACGAGCAGTACTTC
TRBV6-1	TRBD1	once	TRBJ2-7	CANSRDSLSYEQYF	TGTGCCAACTCCCGGGACAGCCTCTCCTACGAGCAGTACTTC
TRBV5-1	TRBD2	-	TRBJ2-1	CASTGLAANNEQFF	TGCGCCAGCACCGGACTAGCGGCTAACAATGAGCAGTTCTTC
TRBV30	-	-	TRBJ2-7	CAWMGQVHYEQYF	TGTGCCTGGATGGGACAAGTACACTACGAGCAGTACTTC
TRBV11-2	-	-	TRBJ1-1	CASSLVGMRYTEAFF	TGTGCCAGCAGCTTAGTAGGGATGCGGTACACTGAAGCTTTCTTT
TRBV10-3	-	once	TRBJ1-1	CAISESSAVGTEAFF	TGTGCCATCAGTGAGTCGAGCGCCGTAGGCACTGAAGCTTTCTTT
TRBV6-6	TRBD1	few	TRBJ1-5	CASRATGVSNQPQHF	TGTGCCAGCAGGGCGACAGGGGTTAGCAATCAGCCCCAGCATTTT
TRBV6-1	-	-	TRBJ1-5	CASSELGDRQPQHF	TGTGCCAGCAGTGAGTTGGGGGATAGGCAGCCCCAGCATTTT